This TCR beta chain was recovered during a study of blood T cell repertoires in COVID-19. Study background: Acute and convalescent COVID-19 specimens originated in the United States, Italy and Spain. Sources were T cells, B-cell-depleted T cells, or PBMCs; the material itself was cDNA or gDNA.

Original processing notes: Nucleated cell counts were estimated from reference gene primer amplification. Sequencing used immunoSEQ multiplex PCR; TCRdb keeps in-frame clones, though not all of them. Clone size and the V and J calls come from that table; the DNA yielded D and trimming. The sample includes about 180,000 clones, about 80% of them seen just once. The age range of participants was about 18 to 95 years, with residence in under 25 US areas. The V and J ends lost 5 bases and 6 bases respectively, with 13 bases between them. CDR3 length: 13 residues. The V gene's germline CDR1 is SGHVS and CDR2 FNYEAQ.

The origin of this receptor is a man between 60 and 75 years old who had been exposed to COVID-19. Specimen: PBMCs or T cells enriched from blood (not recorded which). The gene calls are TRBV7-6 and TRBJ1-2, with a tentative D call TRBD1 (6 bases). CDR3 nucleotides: TGTGCCAGCAGCCGTAGGACAGAGGATGGCTACACCTTC. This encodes CASSRRTEDGYTF.